This T cell receptor (beta chain) derives from a study of T cell responses to AZD1222 COVID-19 vaccine (dated by TCRdb to about 2021). Some background on the complete study: Because spike-specific TCR depth and breadth did not differ between the two schedules, AZD1222 recipients who got a second dose at roughly 4 weeks were pooled with those who got a second dose at roughly 12 weeks. TCR sequencing covered over 230 trial participants: roughly 200 given two doses of AZD1222 and approximately 26 given two doses of MenACWY control vaccine. Enrollment into the trials was organized by age into subgroups of 18-55, 56-69 and 70-plus years, and those subgroups contained approximately 160, 26 and 62 TCR-sequenced participants, respectively. Overall study results and their limits: Epitopes outside the regions mutated in the B.1.351 and B.1.1.7 variants were reportedly recognized by nearly half of the unique spike-specific TCRs. Only five to seven AZD1222 recipients were SARS-CoV-2 seropositive at baseline, limiting conclusions about previously exposed vaccinees. Because no samples from the day 14 peak response were available, repertoires could be characterized only after the peak T cell response. Participants were mostly white British and included more females than males, and it was suggested by the authors that clonal diversity may have been underestimated. The 56-69-year group was small, and its depth increase did not reach significance, likely because of low power. The whole spike protein was spanned by vaccine-associated CD4 TCRs, and dominant responses were seen in regions 160-218 and 743-854. A significant rise in spike-specific TCR breadth and depth was observed after two AZD1222 doses relative to day 0 and relative to MenACWY recipients.

The label giving this sample's time point can be read as: baseline before first vaccination. Vaccinee samples were obtained from the UK trials COV001 and COV002, which included a single-blind randomized controlled phase 2/3 trial of AZD1222 (ChAdOx1 nCoV-19) in healthy adults. Trial participant PBMC samples were collected at day 0 and day 28 after the second dose for TCRbeta chain sequencing. A single count supports this clone. It has no known antigen specificity. The input lacks base qualities; no much larger clone sits a single base away. V sheds 4 bases and J sheds 6 bases, leaving 20 bases between their ends. The CDR3 runs 15 residues from the cysteine to the phenylalanine. The read is trimmed to its CDR3 DNA, 45 bases read in frame from base 1. Reading the germline V gene (reference sequence) gives CDR1 SGHNT and CDR2 YYREEE. The CDR3 regions of human TCRbeta chains were analyzed by immunosequencing. For the original study's pipeline: TCRs in the repertoires were compared against a reference library of SARS-CoV-2-specific TCRs that had been generated with the MIRA antigen-specificity platform. Breadth was defined as the fraction of unique TCRs that were SARS-CoV-2-associated, and depth was defined as the fraction of total T cells that were SARS-CoV-2-associated. Using the MIRA data, each spike-specific TCR was mapped to the spike region that the TCR reacts to and placed in a CD4 or CD8 class. Log10-transformed breadth and depth values were compared by one-way ANOVA with Sidak's multiple comparisons tests. The clones in this table, taken by TCRdb from immuneACCESS, are in-frame only. Not every clone is retained; where verified, under half of the shortfall comes from an unresolved V gene, and the cause of the rest is unknown. V and J calls plus clone size are reproduced from that table; the DNA served to infer D and trimming. In all, the sample holds approximately 190,000 clones, and about nine tenths of those were seen once. The ten largest clones take up approximately 0.97% of the sample.

The clonotype originates from an adult in good health. The sample was peripheral blood, taken on day 0 of AZD1222 vaccination. The sequence is built from TRBV5-4 and TRBJ2-7; the D gene is perhaps TRBD1 or TRBD2, each of them matching over 5 bases. DNA sequence: TGTGCCAGCAGCCGACTGATGGGGGTTCTGAGCGAGCAGTACTTC. The translation is CASSRLMGVLSEQYF.